One sample yielded the 19 T cell receptor beta chains listed below, sequenced in a study of shared clonotypes between healthy human individuals. The protocol was immunoSEQ multiplex PCR, while the TCRdb copy is restricted to in-frame clones and leaves out a portion. The data hold some 470,000 clones, with around 78% observed a single time. The sample consisted of PBMCs. Receptors were obtained from a middle-aged woman in good health. Some clones in this sample may be carry-over from other donors' samples.

The rearrangement uses TRBV5-4 and TRBJ2-7; perhaps TRBD2 as D (5 bases). Germline lookup yields CDR1 SGHNT and CDR2 YYREEE (reference sequence). Trimming took 0 bases from V and 3 from J, leaving 7 bases between them. There are 13 residues in the CDR3. In DNA form, the CDR3 reads TGTGCCAGCAGCTTGGCTACTAGCTACGAGCAGTACTTC. It is translated as CASSLATSYEQYF.

This chain connects TRBV27 to TRBJ2-7; 13 bases map to TRBD2. Germline trimming cut 5 bases from V and 6 bases from J; bases unmatched to any gene: 22. From germline, CDR1 is MNHEY and CDR2 SMNVEV (reference sequence). The CDR3 is 20 residues long. Written as DNA, the CDR3 is TGTGCCAGCAGTCGAACGCTAGGACTAGCGGGAGATCCTGGTTGGGCCGAGCAGTACTTC. Protein: CASSRTLGLAGDPGWAEQYF.

The CDR3 coding sequence is TGCGCCAGCAGTGAGCGAATCAGGGATCCCACCGGGGAGCTGTTTTTT. Its protein is CASSERIRDPTGELFF. The V and J genes are TRBV10-1 and TRBJ2-2; D is possibly TRBD1 (5 bases). Trimming stripped 2 bases from V and 4 bases from J, with 14 bases between. The CDR3 consists of 16 residues. Germline loops: CDR1 WNHNN, CDR2 SYGVQD (reference sequence).

The chain is built from TRBV5-6 and TRBJ2-1; the D gene could be TRBD1 or TRBD2 (6 bases each). The CDR3 extends over 14 amino acids. Per germline, CDR1 SGHDT and CDR2 YYEEEE. Trimming cost V 4 bases and J 10 bases, with 18 bases left between them. CDR3 bases: TGTGCCAGCAGCAGCCCCGGGGGCCCAGGGGAGCAGTTCTTC. This codes for CASSSPGGPGEQFF.

This clone was seen more than once but under ten times. The gene calls are TRBV20-1 and TRBJ1-2; 9 positions agree with TRBD1. The CDR3 spans 11 residues. Germline V gene lookup returns CDR1 DFQATT and CDR2 SNEGSKA (reference sequence). Trimming took 8 bases from V and 8 from J; bases not matched to a gene: 6. This CDR3 reads CSTQGARGYTF. DNA of the CDR3: TGCAGTACACAGGGGGCGCGGGGCTACACCTTC.

The chain carries TRBV7-2 and TRBJ2-7, with D possibly matching TRBD1 (5 bases). The ends were cut back, 7 bases at V and 4 bases at J, with 17 bases in the middle. This CDR3 contains 14 residues. Germline V lookup: CDR1 SGHTA, CDR2 FQGNSA. CDR3 residues: CASKARTIGYEQYF. In DNA, the CDR3 is TGTGCCAGCAAAGCCAGGACAATCGGATACGAGCAGTACTTC.

The rearrangement links TRBV28 to TRBJ2-1; D may be TRBD1 (7 bases). The V gene's germline CDR1 is MDHEN and CDR2 SYDVKM. This CDR3 has 15 residues. V lost 6 bases to trimming and J lost 9 bases, with 21 bases between them. The CDR3 nucleotides read TGTGCCAGCAGGTCAGGGGGGACTCGTATCGGTGAGCAGTTCTTC. It translates to CASRSGGTRIGEQFF.

This clone has a handful of counts. CDR3 residues: CAISVEGQDEKLFF. The CDR3 DNA reads TGTGCCATCAGTGTGGAGGGGCAGGATGAAAAACTGTTTTTT. V usage is TRBV10-3 and J usage is TRBJ1-4, with a weak D call TRBD1 (5 bases). Germline assignment: CDR1 ENHRY and CDR2 SYGVKD. Deletions cut 4 bases from V and 6 bases from J, with 12 bases between. This CDR3 has 14 residues.

The chain combines TRBV18 with TRBJ2-2; D gene ambiguous. The CDR3 length is 14 residues. Germline-derived CDR1 and CDR2 are KGHSH and LQKENI. V was trimmed by 4 bases and J by 5 bases, leaving 11 bases between them. Here the CDR3 DNA reads TGTGCCAGCTCACTAACAACGGTAACCGGGGAGCTGTTTTTT. Amino acids: CASSLTTVTGELFF.

The chain employs TRBV18 and TRBJ2-5; D is undetermined. Germline V gene data show CDR1 as KGHSH and CDR2 as LQKENI. V was cut by 6 bases and J by 1 base, with 9 bases left in between. This CDR3 has 13 residues. The CDR3 region has the DNA TGTGCCAGCTCGCTCCAGTTCCAAGAGACCCAGTACTTC. This sequence encodes CASSLQFQETQYF.

The J gene is TRBJ1-2, the V gene TRBV7-2; the D gene is possibly TRBD1 (5 bases). Germline CDR1 is SGHTA and CDR2 is FQGNSA. This CDR3 is built from 14 residues. V was pared by 6 bases and J by 5 bases, with 16 bases between. The CDR3 here is CASRPAGRKYGYTF. For the CDR3, the DNA is TGTGCCAGCAGACCCGCGGGACGGAAGTATGGCTACACCTTC.

The chain carries TRBV7-6 and TRBJ2-1, with TRBD2 matching over 10 bases. V lost 2 bases to trimming and J lost 7 bases; unmatched junction nucleotides: 8. Germline CDR1 and CDR2: SGHVS and FNYEAQ. The CDR3 contains 16 residues. The CDR3 loop is CASSLRLAGVGNEQFF. CDR3 coding DNA: TGTGCCAGCAGCTTACGCCTAGCGGGAGTTGGGAATGAGCAGTTCTTC.

Concerning this clone: This same CDR3 is encoded by further DNA sequences in the sample. This chain uses TRBV18 with TRBJ2-7; 10 nucleotides align to TRBD1. Germline loops: CDR1 KGHSH, CDR2 LQKENI. The ends lost 6 bases at V and 0 bases at J; junction bases unmatched: 5. The CDR3 runs to 15 residues. CDR3 amino acids: CASSPGQGTSYEQYF. DNA of the CDR3: TGTGCCAGCTCGCCGGGACAGGGGACCTCCTACGAGCAGTACTTC.

This clone was recorded a few times. This chain links TRBV30 with TRBJ1-5; tentatively, D is TRBD1 (6 bases). CDR1 is GTSNPN, CDR2 SVGIG, per germline (reference sequence). The CDR3 extends over 14 amino acids. Trimming cost V 3 bases and J 2 bases, with 11 bases left between them. The CDR3 loop is CAWRPGQRNQPQHF. DNA of the CDR3: TGTGCCTGGAGGCCGGGACAACGCAATCAGCCCCAGCATTTT.

This clone was seen a few times. The V and J genes are TRBV7-8 and TRBJ2-1; 9 bases line up with TRBD2. The ends lost 6 bases at V and 9 bases at J; junction bases unmatched: 12. Germline assignment: CDR1 SGHVS and CDR2 FQNEAQ. This CDR3 comprises 15 residues. The CDR3 DNA reads as TGTGCCAGCAGTCGTAATAGCGGGAGAACGCTTGAGCAGTTCTTC. Amino acid sequence: CASSRNSGRTLEQFF.

The chain is built from TRBV4-1 and TRBJ2-1; 12 bases fit TRBD2. CDR3 length: 21 residues. V was clipped by 0 bases and J by 5 bases; unmatched bases: 17. CDR1 and CDR2 (germline): MGHRA, YSYEKL. The CDR3 here is CASSQDPLRLAGARLNNEQFF. CDR3 DNA sequence: TGCGCCAGCAGCCAAGATCCGCTTAGACTAGCGGGAGCCCGATTAAACAATGAGCAGTTCTTC.

This clone has a single count. The chain joins TRBV27 to TRBJ1-1, with unresolved D. The CDR3 spans 14 residues. The ends were cut back, 5 bases at V and 5 bases at J, with 15 bases in the middle. From germline, CDR1 is MNHEY and CDR2 SMNVEV (reference sequence). The CDR3 DNA is TGTGCCAGCAGTGCTTTCGACGCCGGGACTGAAGCTTTCTTT. This codes for CASSAFDAGTEAFF.

This clone was detected once. The chain employs TRBV6-1 and TRBJ1-1; D ambiguous. The germline V and J ends were trimmed by 10 bases and 1 base, with 16 bases remaining between them. The CDR3 sequence is 14 residues long. Germline CDR1 is MNHNS and CDR2 is SASEGT. CDR3: CATTPRPANTEAFF. The DNA for the CDR3 is TGTGCCACCACGCCACGGCCCGCGAACACTGAAGCTTTCTTT.

The chain joins TRBV2 to TRBJ1-5; tentatively, D is TRBD1 (6 bases). Trimming pared 7 bases from V and 4 bases from J, leaving 17 bases between. Germline CDR1 SNHLY, CDR2 FYNNEI. There are 15 residues in the CDR3. The CDR3 loop is CASNQQGRGNQPQHF. CDR3 DNA: TGTGCCAGCAATCAGCAGGGCAGGGGAAATCAGCCCCAGCATTTT. Full variable domain (missing parts from reference TRBV2 and TRBJ1-5): EPEVTQTPSHQVTQMGQEVILRCVPISNHLYFYWYRQILGQKVEFLVSFYNNEISEKSEIFDDQFSVERPDGSNFTLKIRSTKLEDSAMYFCASNQQGRGNQPQHFGDGTRLSIL.